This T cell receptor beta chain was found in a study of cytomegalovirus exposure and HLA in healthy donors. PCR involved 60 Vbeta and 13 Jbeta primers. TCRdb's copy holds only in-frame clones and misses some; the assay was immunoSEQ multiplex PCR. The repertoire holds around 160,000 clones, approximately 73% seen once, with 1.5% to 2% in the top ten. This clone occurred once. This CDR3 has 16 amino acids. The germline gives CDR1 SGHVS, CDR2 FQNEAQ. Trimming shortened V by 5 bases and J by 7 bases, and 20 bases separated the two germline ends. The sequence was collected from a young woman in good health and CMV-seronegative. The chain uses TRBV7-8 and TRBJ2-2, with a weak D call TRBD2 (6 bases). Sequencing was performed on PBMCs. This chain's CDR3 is CASSGGTLRTVGELFF. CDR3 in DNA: TGTGCCAGCAGCGGGGGGACTCTTCGGACGGTCGGGGAGCTGTTTTTT.